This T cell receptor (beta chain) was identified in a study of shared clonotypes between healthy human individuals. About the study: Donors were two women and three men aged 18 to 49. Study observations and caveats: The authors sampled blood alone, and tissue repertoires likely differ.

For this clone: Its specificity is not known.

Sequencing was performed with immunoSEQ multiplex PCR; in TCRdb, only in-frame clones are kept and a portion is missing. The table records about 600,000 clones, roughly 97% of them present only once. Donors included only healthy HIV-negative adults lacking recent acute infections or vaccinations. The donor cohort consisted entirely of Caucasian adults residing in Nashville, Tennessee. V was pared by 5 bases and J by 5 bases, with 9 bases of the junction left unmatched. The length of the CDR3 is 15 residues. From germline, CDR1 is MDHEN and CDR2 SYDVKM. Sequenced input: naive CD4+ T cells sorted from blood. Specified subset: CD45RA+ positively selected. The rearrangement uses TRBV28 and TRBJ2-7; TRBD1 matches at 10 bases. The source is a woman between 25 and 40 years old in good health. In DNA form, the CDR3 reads TGTGCCAGCAGTCCGTGGACAGGGGGAGCGCACGAGCAGTACTTC. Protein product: CASSPWTGGAHEQYF.